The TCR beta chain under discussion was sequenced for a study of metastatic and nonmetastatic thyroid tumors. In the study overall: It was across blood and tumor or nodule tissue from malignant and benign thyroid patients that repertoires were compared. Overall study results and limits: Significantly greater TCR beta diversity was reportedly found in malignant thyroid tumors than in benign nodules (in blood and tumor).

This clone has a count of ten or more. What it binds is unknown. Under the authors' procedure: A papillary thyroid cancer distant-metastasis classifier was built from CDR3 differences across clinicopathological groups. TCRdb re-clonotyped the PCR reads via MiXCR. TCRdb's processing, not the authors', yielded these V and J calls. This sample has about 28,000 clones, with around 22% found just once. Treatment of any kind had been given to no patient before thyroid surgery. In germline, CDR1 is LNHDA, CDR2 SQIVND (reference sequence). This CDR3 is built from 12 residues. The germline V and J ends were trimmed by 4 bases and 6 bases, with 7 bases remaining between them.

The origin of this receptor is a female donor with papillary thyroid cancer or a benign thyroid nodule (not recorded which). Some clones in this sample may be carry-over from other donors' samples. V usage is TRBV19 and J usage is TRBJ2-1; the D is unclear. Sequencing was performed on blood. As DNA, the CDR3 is TGTGCCAGTAGTACTCGCTTCAATGAGCAGTTCTTC. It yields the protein CASSTRFNEQFF. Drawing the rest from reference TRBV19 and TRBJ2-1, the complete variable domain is DGGITQSPKYLFRKEGQNVTLSCEQNLNHDAMYWYRQDPGQGLRLIYYSQIVNDFQKGDIAEGYSVSREKKESFPLTVTSAQKNPTAFYLCASSTRFNEQFFGPGTRLTVL.